This T cell receptor (beta chain) was captured by sequencing in a study of T cells in Graves' hyperthyroidism and ophthalmopathy. Whole-study results and caveats: Ophthalmopathy prediction by the model preceded onset by a median approximately six months.

Amplification of TCR beta CDR3 regions was performed using RNA transcripts as template. HTBI primers were employed in a first-round RT-PCR of the TCR CDR3. TCRdb reprocessed the multiplex PCR reads with MiXCR, giving one entry per CDR3 protein. The sample has 250,000 to 300,000 distinct CDR3 sequences, about 15% seen once. Only a few counts were recorded for this clonotype. As yet, its antigen is unknown. Germline CDR1 and CDR2: MDHEN and SYDVKM. V shed 7 bases, J shed 6 bases, and the junction held 7 bases outside the gene matches. The CDR3 consists of 13 residues. Uncontrolled infection, other autoimmune disease, pregnancy or lactation excluded patients. Diagnostic decisions used clinical symptoms, serum thyroxine and TRAb, thyroid ultrasound and orbital computed tomography.

The rearrangement uses TRBV28 and TRBJ2-7; 9 positions agree with TRBD2. This receptor was obtained from a woman in her thirties or forties with Graves' hyperthyroidism that later progressed to Graves' ophthalmopathy. Source material: blood. CDR3 DNA sequence: TGTGCCAGCATCGCTAGCGGGATGGTCGAGCAGTACTTC. This gives the protein CASIASGMVEQYF.